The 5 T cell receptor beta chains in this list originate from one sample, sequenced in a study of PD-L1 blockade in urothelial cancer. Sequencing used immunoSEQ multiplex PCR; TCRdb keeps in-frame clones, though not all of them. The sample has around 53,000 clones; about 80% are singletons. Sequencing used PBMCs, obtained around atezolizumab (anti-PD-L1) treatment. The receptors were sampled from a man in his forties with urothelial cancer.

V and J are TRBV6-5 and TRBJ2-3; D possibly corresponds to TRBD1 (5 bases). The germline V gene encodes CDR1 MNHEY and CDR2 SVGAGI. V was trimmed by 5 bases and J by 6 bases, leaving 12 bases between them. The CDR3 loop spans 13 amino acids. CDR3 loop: CASSMGLWDTQYF. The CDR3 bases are TGTGCCAGCAGTATGGGGCTTTGGGATACGCAGTATTTT.

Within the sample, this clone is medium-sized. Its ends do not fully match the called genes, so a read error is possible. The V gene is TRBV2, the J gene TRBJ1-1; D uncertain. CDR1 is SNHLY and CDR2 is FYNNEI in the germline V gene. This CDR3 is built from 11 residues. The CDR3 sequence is CASSPLGRFVF. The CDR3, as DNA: TGTGCCAGCAGTCCGTTGGGGAGGTTCGTCTTT.

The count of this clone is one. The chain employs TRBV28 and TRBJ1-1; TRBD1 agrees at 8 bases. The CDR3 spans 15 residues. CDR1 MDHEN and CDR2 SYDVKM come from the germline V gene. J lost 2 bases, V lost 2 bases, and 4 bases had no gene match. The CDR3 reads CASSLQGARNTEAFF. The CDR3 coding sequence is TGTGCCAGCAGTTTACAGGGGGCGAGAAACACTGAAGCTTTCTTT.

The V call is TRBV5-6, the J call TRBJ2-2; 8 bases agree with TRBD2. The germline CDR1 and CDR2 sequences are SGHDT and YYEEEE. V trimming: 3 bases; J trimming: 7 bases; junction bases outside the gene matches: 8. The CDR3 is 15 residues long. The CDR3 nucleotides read TGTGCCAGCAGCTCCGGGACTAGGAGGTTCGGGGAGCTGTTTTTT. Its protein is CASSSGTRRFGELFF. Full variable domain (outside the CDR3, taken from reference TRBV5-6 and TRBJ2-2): DAGVTQSPTHLIKTRGQQVTLRCSPKSGHDTVSWYQQALGQGPQFIFQYYEEEERQRGNFPDRFSGHQFPNYSSELNVNALLLGDSALYLCASSSGTRRFGELFFGEGSRLTVL.

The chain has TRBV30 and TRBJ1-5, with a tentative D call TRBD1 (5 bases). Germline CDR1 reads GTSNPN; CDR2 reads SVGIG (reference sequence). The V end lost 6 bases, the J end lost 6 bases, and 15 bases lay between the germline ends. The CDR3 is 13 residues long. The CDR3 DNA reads TGTGCCTGCAGTAGAGGGGAGGGTCAGCCCCAGCATTTT. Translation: CACSRGEGQPQHF.